One sample yielded the 18 T cell receptor beta chains listed below, sequenced in a study of OX40 agonist ivuxolimab in advanced cancers. This table comes from immunoSEQ multiplex PCR, and its TCRdb copy is limited to in-frame clones, with some not included. This table has about 45,000 clones, 88% appearing once. The sequencing here drew on CD4+ or CD8+ T cells sorted from blood, taken in a trial of the OX40 agonist ivuxolimab. These receptor sequences come from an adult with an advanced solid tumor such as melanoma, head and neck, liver or kidney cancer.

The chain uses TRBV7-3 and TRBJ2-6; D uncertain. The germline gives CDR1 SGHTA, CDR2 FQGTGA. The CDR3 totals 14 residues. Trimming cost V 5 bases and J 2 bases, with 7 bases left between them. The CDR3 here is CASSTRAGANVLTF. Written as DNA, the CDR3 is TGTGCCAGCAGCACCCGGGCTGGGGCCAACGTCCTGACTTTC.

The chain employs TRBV7-2 and TRBJ2-1; the match to TRBD2 covers 12 bases. CDR1 SGHTA and CDR2 FQGNSA come from the germline V gene. V lost 5 bases, J lost 7 bases, and 9 bases stayed unmatched. This CDR3 contains 16 residues. CDR3 loop: CASSEGLAGRGNEQFF. In DNA form, the CDR3 reads TGTGCCAGCAGCGAAGGACTAGCGGGAAGAGGAAATGAGCAGTTCTTC.

The chain is built from TRBV7-2 and TRBJ1-4; D unresolved. CDR3 length: 11 residues. The germline gives CDR1 SGHTA, CDR2 FQGNSA. Trimming took 5 bases from V and 9 from J, leaving 7 bases between them. CDR3 sequence reads: CASSNAKKLFF. CDR3 nucleotide sequence: TGTGCCAGCAGCAATGCCAAAAAACTGTTTTTT.

V is TRBV7-2 and J is TRBJ1-2; TRBD1 might be the D (6 bases). V was pared by 2 bases and J by 4 bases, with 14 bases between. Germline V lookup: CDR1 SGHTA, CDR2 FQGNSA. The CDR3 covers 15 residues. CDR3 in DNA: TGTGCCAGCAGCTTAAGTACAGGGTTTAGCTATGGCTACACCTTC. Residues: CASSLSTGFSYGYTF.

The chain employs TRBV5-4 and TRBJ2-2; 14 bases align to TRBD2. The V and J ends lost 4 bases and 6 bases, in that order; junction bases with no gene match: 5. CDR3 length: 16 amino acids. CDR1 and CDR2 from the germline V gene are SGHNT and YYREEE (reference sequence). DNA of the CDR3: TGTGCCAGCAGCCCCGGACTAGCGGGAGGAGCCGGGGAGCTGTTTTTT. Translated, it gives CASSPGLAGGAGELFF.

The J gene is TRBJ1-4, the V gene TRBV19, with TRBD1 identical over 9 bases. CDR1 is LNHDA, CDR2 SQIVND, per germline (reference sequence). This CDR3 region has 14 residues. With V trimmed by 5 bases and J by 8 bases, 6 bases remained unmatched. In DNA, the CDR3 is TGTGCCAGTAGTGTCCGGGACAGGGACGAAAAACTGTTTTTT. Translated, it gives CASSVRDRDEKLFF.

The rearrangement uses TRBV7-2 and TRBJ2-3; D gene unclear. Germline V gives CDR1 SGHTA, CDR2 FQGNSA. The germline V and J ends were trimmed by 1 base and 0 bases, with 8 bases remaining between them. The CDR3 is 15 amino acids. The CDR3 nucleotides are TGTGCCAGCAGCTTAGGGACGGGTAGCACAGATACGCAGTATTTT. This codes for CASSLGTGSTDTQYF.

The V and J genes are TRBV21-1 and TRBJ2-5; the table's TRBD2 call for D was not verified on the DNA. TRBV21-1 represents a pseudogene. The CDR3 consists of 16 residues. The CDR3 DNA reads TGTGCCAGCAGCTCGGTTGCGGGAGTAGGCCAAGAGACCCAGTACTTC. Amino acid sequence: CASSSVAGVGQETQYF.

The chain joins TRBV5-1 to TRBJ2-1; D unresolved. CDR3 length: 16 residues. V was pared by 4 bases and J by 0 bases, with 14 bases between. Germline CDR1 SGHRS, CDR2 YFSETQ. The CDR3 DNA reads as TGCGCCAGCAGCCCAGACTCCGCTGGCTCCTACAATGAGCAGTTCTTC. Amino acids: CASSPDSAGSYNEQFF.

The rearrangement joins TRBV27 to TRBJ2-3, with unresolved D. CDR3 size: 15 residues. V dropped 8 bases and J dropped 0 bases, with 15 bases sitting between them. Germline loops: CDR1 MNHEY, CDR2 SMNVEV (reference sequence). As DNA, the CDR3 is TGTGCCAGCCTCCGGACGGCCTCAAGCACAGATACGCAGTATTTT. Protein product: CASLRTASSTDTQYF.

For this clone: Germline and junction disagree at one end, which may indicate a read error. The chain couples TRBV7-2 to TRBJ2-7, with 7 nucleotides matching TRBD2. The CDR3 contains 15 residues. Germline CDR1 reads SGHTA; CDR2 reads FQGNSA. DNA of the CDR3: TGTGCCAGCAGCCTAGCCGGGGGGAGGATTTACGAGCAGTACTTC. Its protein product is CASSLAGGRIYEQYF.

The gene calls are TRBV15 and TRBJ2-6; D gene unclear. Trimming stripped 1 base from V and 2 bases from J, with 6 bases between. The CDR3 runs 15 residues. Germline V lookup: CDR1 LNHNV, CDR2 YYDKDF (reference sequence). As DNA, the CDR3 is TGTGCCACCAGCAGAGTCTCGCCTGGGGCCAACGTCCTGACTTTC. Translation gives CATSRVSPGANVLTF. The full variable domain, completed using reference TRBV15 and TRBJ2-6, is DAMVIQNPRYQVTQFGKPVTLSCSQTLNHNVMYWYQQKSSQAPKLLFHYYDKDFNNEADTPDNFQSRRPNTSFCFLDIRSPGLGDTAMYLCATSRVSPGANVLTFGAGSRLTVL.

The CDR3 DNA follows: TGTGCCAGTAGTATTATGGAGGATTACTATGGCTACACCTTC. Its protein product is CASSIMEDYYGYTF. The genes are TRBV19 and TRBJ1-2; no definite D call. This CDR3 has 14 amino acids. Germline lookup yields CDR1 LNHDA and CDR2 SQIVND (reference sequence). The V gene lost 3 bases and the J gene lost 3 bases, with 11 bases spanning the gap.

The CDR3 is CASKTSGRGQETQYF. CDR3 nucleotides: TGTGCCAGCAAAACTAGCGGGAGAGGGCAAGAGACCCAGTACTTC. J is TRBJ2-5 and V is TRBV7-6; 11 bases are a match to TRBD2. There are 15 residues in the CDR3. Germline CDR1 SGHVS, CDR2 FNYEAQ. V dropped 7 bases and J dropped 2; count of bases not matched to a gene: 6.

The genes are TRBV19 and TRBJ2-7, with unresolved D. The CDR3 has 16 amino acids. Per the germline V gene, CDR1 is LNHDA and CDR2 is SQIVND (reference sequence). V lost 3 bases and J 3 bases, leaving 18 bases between the germline ends. CDR3 coding DNA: TGTGCCAGTAGTATTCGTACAGATGACCTGGGCTACGAGCAGTACTTC. This gives the protein CASSIRTDDLGYEQYF.

The chain recombines TRBV9 with TRBJ2-1, with D possibly being TRBD1 or TRBD2 (5 bases each). This CDR3 contains 13 residues. The germline V gene has CDR1 SGDLS and CDR2 YYNGEE. Trimming pared 4 bases from V and 9 bases from J, leaving 14 bases between. This CDR3 is CASSPGAGREQFF. As DNA, the CDR3 is TGTGCCAGCAGCCCCGGGGCCGGGCGTGAGCAGTTCTTC.

The chain joins TRBV11-2 to TRBJ1-1, with TRBD1 matching 7 bases. Unmatched junction bases numbered 5, after V lost 6 bases and J lost 4 bases. The CDR3 runs to 13 residues. Germline CDR1 SGHAT, CDR2 FQNNGV. The CDR3 reads CASRTTGPTEAFF. The CDR3 coding sequence is TGTGCCAGCAGAACGACAGGGCCCACTGAAGCTTTCTTT.

The chain combines TRBV27 with TRBJ2-1; D call uncertain. CDR3 length: 13 amino acids. V was cut by 1 base and J by 10 bases, with 11 bases left in between. Germline-derived CDR1 and CDR2 are MNHEY and SMNVEV (reference sequence). CDR3 amino acids: CASSLLGEVEQFF. The DNA of the CDR3 is TGTGCCAGCAGTTTATTAGGAGAGGTCGAGCAGTTCTTC.